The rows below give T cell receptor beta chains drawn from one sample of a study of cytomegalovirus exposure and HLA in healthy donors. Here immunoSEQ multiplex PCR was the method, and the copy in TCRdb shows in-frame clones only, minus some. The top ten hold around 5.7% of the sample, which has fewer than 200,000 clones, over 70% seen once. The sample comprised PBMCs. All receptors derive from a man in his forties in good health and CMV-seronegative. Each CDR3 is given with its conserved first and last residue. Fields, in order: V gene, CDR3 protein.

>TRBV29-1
CSAERVAGTEAFF
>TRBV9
CASSVEGGGDTQYF
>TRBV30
CAWAYREPNNEQFF
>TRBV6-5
CASSSPGTRYNEQFF
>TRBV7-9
CASSSTGTKFANEKLFF
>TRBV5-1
CASSLGQRAGDTQYF
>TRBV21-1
CASSKVGRQSWSPLHF
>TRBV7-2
CASSLVPVYEQYF
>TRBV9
CASSELQGLEQFF
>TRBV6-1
CASSLERGEQYF
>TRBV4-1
CASSQDRVDGYTF
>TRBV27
CASSDRGVAYEQYF
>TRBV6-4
CAIHPTGRGYTF
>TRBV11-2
CASSLQGLSTEAFF
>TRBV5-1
CASSLVGGDGPYEQYF
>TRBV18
CASSPRSRAVDEQYF
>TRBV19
CASSAQDNSGNTIYF
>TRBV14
CASSPHQGNGSPLHF
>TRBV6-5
CASSSMNTEAFF
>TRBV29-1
CSGRDSNTGELFF
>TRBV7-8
CASSFRGRGGRDQYF
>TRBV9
CASSVGQGRPASYGYTF
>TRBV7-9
CASSFGTEYGYTF
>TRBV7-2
CASSFYRQGRNQPQHF
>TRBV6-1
CASTIGTLPYTF
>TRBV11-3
CASSAFVGRSSYNEQFF
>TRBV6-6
CASRRNDGNTIYF
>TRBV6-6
CASGTRNYGYTF
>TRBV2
CASRGGLAGDTQYF
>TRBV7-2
CASSPDGWRGQPQHF